These T cell receptor beta chains were read from a single sample in a study of a mutant IDH1 vaccine in newly diagnosed glioma. TCRdb keeps only in-frame clones here, not all; method: immunoSEQ multiplex PCR. The sample holds under 45,000 clones; more than 85% are singletons and the top ten take around 3.9%. Antigen specificity for these receptors is unknown. The input for sequencing was PBMCs, taken from a glioma patient whose treatment included an IDH1 peptide vaccine. All receptors come from a man aged 50-59 years with glioma. Each CDR3 is given with its conserved first and last residue. A D gene is named only where the DNA matches it firmly. Expanded clones are given a class, and other clones once, few, many or no size at all.

CDR3nt: TGTGCTTCTAGCGGGGGCAATGAGCAGTTCTTC
CDR3aa: CASSGGNEQFF
abundance: NA
v_gene: TRBV30
j_gene: TRBJ2-1
len: 11
d_gene: TRBD2

CDR3nt: TGTGCCTGCCAACAGGGGGCAAGGGACACCGGGGAGCTGTTTTTT
CDR3aa: CACQQGARDTGELFF
abundance: NA
v_gene: TRBV30
j_gene: TRBJ2-2
len: 15
d_gene: TRBD1

CDR3nt: TGTGCCAGTAGTATGTCTATCATGAACACTGAAGCTTTCTTT
CDR3aa: CASSMSIMNTEAFF
abundance: NA
v_gene: TRBV19
j_gene: TRBJ1-1
len: 14
d_gene: NA

CDR3nt: TGTGCCAGCTCACCACAAGCTCACGGTAATCAGCCCCAGCATTTT
CDR3aa: CASSPQAHGNQPQHF
abundance: NA
v_gene: TRBV18
j_gene: TRBJ1-5
len: 15
d_gene: NA

CDR3nt: TGTGCCAGCAGCTACAGGGTAATGAACACTGAAGCTTTCTTT
CDR3aa: CASSYRVMNTEAFF
abundance: NA
v_gene: TRBV6-5
j_gene: TRBJ1-1
len: 14
d_gene: NA

CDR3nt: TGCGCCAGCAGCCCCGGGGCCCAGGGGAGTTCTGGAAACACCATATATTTT
CDR3aa: CASSPGAQGSSGNTIYF
abundance: NA
v_gene: TRBV5-1
j_gene: TRBJ1-3
len: 17
d_gene: NA

CDR3nt: TGTGCCAGTAATGGGATCAGCGGGGAGCTGTTTTTT
CDR3aa: CASNGISGELFF
abundance: NA
v_gene: TRBV19
j_gene: TRBJ2-2
len: 12
d_gene: NA

CDR3nt: TGTGCCAGCAGCCCAGACTGGGACAGGGCGGCTAATGAAAAACTGTTTTTT
CDR3aa: CASSPDWDRAANEKLFF
abundance: once
v_gene: TRBV7-9
j_gene: TRBJ1-4
len: 17
d_gene: TRBD1

CDR3nt: TGTGCCAGCATTCAGAGCGACTCCTACGAGCAGTACTTC
CDR3aa: CASIQSDSYEQYF
abundance: NA
v_gene: TRBV5-5
j_gene: TRBJ2-7
len: 13
d_gene: NA

CDR3nt: TGTGCCAGTAGTAACCCGACTAGCGGCAGCTCCTACAATGAGCAGTTCTTC
CDR3aa: CASSNPTSGSSYNEQFF
abundance: NA
v_gene: TRBV19
j_gene: TRBJ2-1
len: 17
d_gene: TRBD2

CDR3nt: TGTGCCAGCAGCTACTCGGACGGTAATACGCAGTATTTT
CDR3aa: CASSYSDGNTQYF
abundance: NA
v_gene: TRBV11-2
j_gene: TRBJ2-3
len: 13
d_gene: NA

CDR3nt: TGTGCCAGCAGTCTGGCGGGGGAGCAGTACTTC
CDR3aa: CASSLAGEQYF
abundance: NA
v_gene: TRBV27
j_gene: TRBJ2-7
len: 11
d_gene: NA

CDR3nt: TGTGCCAGCAGCCCACGGGACTACTACAATGAGCAGTTCTTC
CDR3aa: CASSPRDYYNEQFF
abundance: NA
v_gene: TRBV28
j_gene: TRBJ2-1
len: 14
d_gene: TRBD2

CDR3nt: TGTGCCAGCAGTTACGGGCAGGGAGGGAGCAATCAGCCCCAGCATTTT
CDR3aa: CASSYGQGGSNQPQHF
abundance: medium-sized
v_gene: TRBV6-6
j_gene: TRBJ1-5
len: 16
d_gene: NA

CDR3nt: TGTGCCAGCAGCTCCGGGCAGTATAGCAATCAGCCCCAGCATTTT
CDR3aa: CASSSGQYSNQPQHF
abundance: NA
v_gene: TRBV27
j_gene: TRBJ1-5
len: 15
d_gene: NA

CDR3nt: TGTGCCAGCAGCCTTTCTGGCTACGAGCAGTACTTC
CDR3aa: CASSLSGYEQYF
abundance: once
v_gene: TRBV28
j_gene: TRBJ2-7
len: 12
d_gene: NA

CDR3nt: TGTGCCAGTAAAACCGCGGGAGCCACAGATACGCAGTATTTT
CDR3aa: CASKTAGATDTQYF
abundance: NA
v_gene: TRBV19
j_gene: TRBJ2-3
len: 14
d_gene: TRBD2

CDR3nt: TGCGCCAGCAGCCAAGATTGGCGGCAGGGGAGAGATACGCAGTATTTT
CDR3aa: CASSQDWRQGRDTQYF
abundance: NA
v_gene: TRBV4-3
j_gene: TRBJ2-3
len: 16
d_gene: NA

CDR3nt: TGTGCCAGTAGTATCCTCAGGGAAGAACAGCCCCAGCATTTT
CDR3aa: CASSILREEQPQHF
abundance: NA
v_gene: TRBV19
j_gene: TRBJ1-5
len: 14
d_gene: NA

CDR3nt: TGCGCCAGCAGTGAGGCGGGCCGTTACGAGCAGTACTTC
CDR3aa: CASSEAGRYEQYF
abundance: NA
v_gene: TRBV10-1
j_gene: TRBJ2-7
len: 13
d_gene: NA

CDR3nt: TGCGCCAGCAGCCAGGGTCGACTAGCGGGCAATGAGCAGTTCTTC
CDR3aa: CASSQGRLAGNEQFF
abundance: NA
v_gene: TRBV4-1
j_gene: TRBJ2-1
len: 15
d_gene: TRBD2

CDR3nt: TGCGCCAGCAGCCAAGCTTTAGTTGGTGGGGGAGCCGGCGCGAATACGCAGTATTTT
CDR3aa: CASSQALVGGGAGANTQYF
abundance: NA
v_gene: TRBV4-1
j_gene: TRBJ2-3
len: 19
d_gene: NA

CDR3nt: TGTGCCACGACTTGGGGTAGGAACACTGAAGCTTTCTTT
CDR3aa: CATTWGRNTEAFF
abundance: NA
v_gene: TRBV6-1
j_gene: TRBJ1-1
len: 13
d_gene: NA

CDR3nt: TGCGCCAGCAGTCATGGGGTGAGGACAGTGGACTATGGCTACACCTTC
CDR3aa: CASSHGVRTVDYGYTF
abundance: NA
v_gene: TRBV23-1
j_gene: TRBJ1-2
len: 16
d_gene: NA

CDR3nt: TGTGCCAGCACAAATTACAGGGATTACACCGGGGAGCTGTTTTTT
CDR3aa: CASTNYRDYTGELFF
abundance: NA
v_gene: TRBV27
j_gene: TRBJ2-2
len: 15
d_gene: NA

CDR3nt: TGTGCCAGCAGCGTAGAAGCGGCCCGAAGGGCTGGAAACACCATATATTTT
CDR3aa: CASSVEAARRAGNTIYF
abundance: NA
v_gene: TRBV9
j_gene: TRBJ1-3
len: 17
d_gene: NA

CDR3nt: TGTGCCAGCAATTCCGACAGGGCTGAAGCTTTCTTT
CDR3aa: CASNSDRAEAFF
abundance: NA
v_gene: TRBV6-5
j_gene: TRBJ1-1
len: 12
d_gene: TRBD1

CDR3nt: TGTGCCAGCAGCCCGGACAGGGAGGGGACCCAGTACTTC
CDR3aa: CASSPDREGTQYF
abundance: once
v_gene: TRBV11-2
j_gene: TRBJ2-5
len: 13
d_gene: NA

CDR3nt: TGTGCCAGCAGCTTCGGGACAGGCAGCTCCTACAATGAGCAGTTCTTC
CDR3aa: CASSFGTGSSYNEQFF
abundance: NA
v_gene: TRBV5-6
j_gene: TRBJ2-1
len: 16
d_gene: TRBD1

CDR3nt: TGTGCCTGGGACTTCGGGAGCAACACCGGGGAGCTGTTTTTT
CDR3aa: CAWDFGSNTGELFF
abundance: NA
v_gene: TRBV30
j_gene: TRBJ2-2
len: 14
d_gene: NA

CDR3nt: TGTGCCAGCAGCCCCCTCCTAGCGGGAGTAACTCACGAGCAGTACTTC
CDR3aa: CASSPLLAGVTHEQYF
abundance: NA
v_gene: TRBV28
j_gene: TRBJ2-7
len: 16
d_gene: TRBD2

CDR3nt: TGTGCCAGCAGCCAAGGGGGGGTTGCAACCCAGTACTTC
CDR3aa: CASSQGGVATQYF
abundance: NA
v_gene: TRBV14
j_gene: TRBJ2-5
len: 13
d_gene: NA

CDR3nt: TGTGCCAGCAGTGAGGGACAGGGCGACACCGGGGAGCTGTTTTTT
CDR3aa: CASSEGQGDTGELFF
abundance: few
v_gene: TRBV6-4
j_gene: TRBJ2-2
len: 15
d_gene: TRBD1

CDR3nt: TGTGCCAGCAGCCAAGGAGGGAGAGGTGAAAAACTGTTTTTT
CDR3aa: CASSQGGRGEKLFF
abundance: NA
v_gene: TRBV4-2
j_gene: TRBJ1-4
len: 14
d_gene: NA

CDR3nt: TGCAGTGCTTTATACAATGAGCAGTTCTTC
CDR3aa: CSALYNEQFF
abundance: NA
v_gene: TRBV20-1
j_gene: TRBJ2-1
len: 10
d_gene: NA

CDR3nt: TGTGCCAGCACCGTGGTAGCGGGAAAAAACATTCAGTACTTC
CDR3aa: CASTVVAGKNIQYF
abundance: NA
v_gene: TRBV5-5
j_gene: TRBJ2-4
len: 14
d_gene: TRBD2

CDR3nt: TGTGCCAGCAGTTCCGGACAGGGGGTGAACTATGGCTACACCTTC
CDR3aa: CASSSGQGVNYGYTF
abundance: NA
v_gene: TRBV28
j_gene: TRBJ1-2
len: 15
d_gene: TRBD1

CDR3nt: TGTGCCAGCTCACCGGGGACAGGAGGCTACGAGCAGTACTTC
CDR3aa: CASSPGTGGYEQYF
abundance: once
v_gene: TRBV18
j_gene: TRBJ2-7
len: 14
d_gene: TRBD1

CDR3nt: TGTGCCAGCAGCTGGGGACAGGAGAACTATGGCTACACCTTC
CDR3aa: CASSWGQENYGYTF
abundance: NA
v_gene: TRBV11-2
j_gene: TRBJ1-2
len: 14
d_gene: TRBD1